This T cell receptor beta chain was recovered during a study of shared clonotypes between healthy human individuals. Donors, healthy HIV-negative adults, lacked recent acute infections or vaccinations. Every donor was a Caucasian adult from Nashville, Tennessee. CD4+ cell separation produced CD45RA+ naive and CD45RA-negative memory subsets. Deep-level assay runs were performed. Generated by immunoSEQ multiplex PCR, the TCRdb table keeps only in-frame clones and is missing some. The sample shows 2 million to 2.5 million clones, around 92% of them seen only once. What was sequenced was naive CD4+ T cells from PBMCs. Described subset: CD45RA+ positively selected. This receptor was obtained from a man between 18 and 35 years old in good health. Some clones in this sample may be carry-over from other donors' samples.

CDR3 coding DNA: TGTGCCAGTAGTATCCGACTAGATGAGCAGTTCTTC. Its protein product is CASSIRLDEQFF. The rearrangement joins TRBV19 to TRBJ2-1, with D possibly TRBD2 on 6 matching bases. CDR1 is LNHDA, CDR2 SQIVND, per germline (reference sequence). The ends were cut back, 3 bases at V and 8 bases at J, with 8 bases in the middle. CDR3 length equals 12 residues.